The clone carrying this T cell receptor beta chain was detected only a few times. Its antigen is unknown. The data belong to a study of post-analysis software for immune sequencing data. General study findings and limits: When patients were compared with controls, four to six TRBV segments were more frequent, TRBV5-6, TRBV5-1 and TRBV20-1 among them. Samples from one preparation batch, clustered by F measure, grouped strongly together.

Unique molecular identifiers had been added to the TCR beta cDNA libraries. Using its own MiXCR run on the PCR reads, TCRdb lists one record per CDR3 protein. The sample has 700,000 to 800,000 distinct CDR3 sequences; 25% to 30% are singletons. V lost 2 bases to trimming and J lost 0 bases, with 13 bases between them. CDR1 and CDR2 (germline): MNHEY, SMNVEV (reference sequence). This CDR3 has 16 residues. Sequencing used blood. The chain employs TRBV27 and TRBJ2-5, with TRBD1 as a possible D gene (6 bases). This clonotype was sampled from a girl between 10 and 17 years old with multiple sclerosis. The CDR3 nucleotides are TGTGCCAGCAGTTTAATTGGACAGTTGTACCAAGAGACCCAGTACTTC. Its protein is CASSLIGQLYQETQYF.